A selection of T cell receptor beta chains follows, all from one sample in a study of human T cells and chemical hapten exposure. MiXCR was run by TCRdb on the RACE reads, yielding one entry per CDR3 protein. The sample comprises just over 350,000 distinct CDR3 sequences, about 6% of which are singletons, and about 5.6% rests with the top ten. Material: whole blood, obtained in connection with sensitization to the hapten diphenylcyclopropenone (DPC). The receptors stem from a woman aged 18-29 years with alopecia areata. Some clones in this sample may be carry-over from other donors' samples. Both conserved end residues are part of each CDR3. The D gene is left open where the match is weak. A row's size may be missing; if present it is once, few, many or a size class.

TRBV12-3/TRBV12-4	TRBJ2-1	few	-	TGTGCCAGCAGTTTCAGACAGTACAATGAGCAGTTCTTC	CASSFRQYNEQFF
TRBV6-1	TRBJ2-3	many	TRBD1	TGTGCCAGCATTGACAGGGGGCAACGGGCGGATACGCAGTATTTT	CASIDRGQRADTQYF
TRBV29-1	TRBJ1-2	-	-	TGCAGCGTTGAACGGCAGCTGGGCTATGGCTACACCTTC	CSVERQLGYGYTF
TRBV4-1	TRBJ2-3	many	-	TGCGCCAGCAGCCAAGGGGCCGCCGCAGATACGCAGTATTTT	CASSQGAAADTQYF
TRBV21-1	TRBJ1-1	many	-	TGTGCCAGCAGCAATTCGGCTCGCCCTGAAGCTTTCTTT	CASSNSARPEAFF
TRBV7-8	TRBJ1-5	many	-	TGTGCCAGCCTTTTCAACCGGGGGAACTGTGGGTTAGGGCCCCAGCATTTT	CASLFNRGNCGLGPQHF
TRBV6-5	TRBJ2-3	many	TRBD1	TGTGCCAGCAGTTATGGGGGTAGGACAGGGCACACAGATACGCAGTATTTT	CASSYGGRTGHTDTQYF
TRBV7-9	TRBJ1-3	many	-	TGTGCCAGCAGCTTAGGGAAACGGACAGCCTCTGGAAACACCATATATTTT	CASSLGKRTASGNTIYF
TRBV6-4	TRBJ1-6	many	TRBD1	TGTGCCAGCAGGGACAGGGATTCACCCCTCCACTTT	CASRDRDSPLHF
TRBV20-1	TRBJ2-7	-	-	TGCAGTGCCTTGACAGGTATCACCTACGAGCAGTACTTC	CSALTGITYEQYF
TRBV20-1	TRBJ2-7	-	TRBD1	TGCAGTGCAAAACAGGGGGCTGGCCCCTACGAGCAGTACTTC	CSAKQGAGPYEQYF
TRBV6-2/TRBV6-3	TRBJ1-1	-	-	TGTGCCAGCAGTTATCGACAGTGGGCTGAAGCTTTCTTT	CASSYRQWAEAFF
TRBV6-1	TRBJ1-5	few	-	TGTGCCAGCAGTGGGGGGCTGGGTAATCAGCCCCAGCATTTT	CASSGGLGNQPQHF
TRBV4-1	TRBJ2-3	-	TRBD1	TGCGCCAGCAGCCAAGGGGCAGGGGGCAGTGATACGCAGTATTTT	CASSQGAGGSDTQYF
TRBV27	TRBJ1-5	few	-	TGTGCCAGCAGTCCCGTGGGGGGAAGGCAGCCCCAGCATTTT	CASSPVGGRQPQHF
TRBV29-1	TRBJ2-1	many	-	TGCAGCGTTGATCCGGCTTACTCCTACAATGAGCAGTTCTTC	CSVDPAYSYNEQFF
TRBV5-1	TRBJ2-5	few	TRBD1	TGCGCCAGCAGCTTCGGACAGGATCAAGGGGGTGACCAAGAGACCCAGTACTTC	CASSFGQDQGGDQETQYF
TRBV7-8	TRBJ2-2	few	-	TGTGCCAGCAGCCAAAACCGTGCCGGGGAGCTGTTTTTT	CASSQNRAGELFF
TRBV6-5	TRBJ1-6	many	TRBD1	TGTGCCAGCAGATCCGGACAGGGACGATCACCCCTCCACTTT	CASRSGQGRSPLHF
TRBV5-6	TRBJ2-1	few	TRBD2	TGTGCCAGCAACTATAATGGCGGGGGGAAGTGGAATGAGCAGTTCTTC	CASNYNGGGKWNEQFF
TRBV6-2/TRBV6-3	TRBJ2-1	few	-	TGTGCCAGCTATGGTGGAAATGAGCAGTTCTTC	CASYGGNEQFF
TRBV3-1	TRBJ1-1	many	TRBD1	TGTGCCAGCAGCCAAGGACAGGGCGGGACTGAAGCTTTCTTT	CASSQGQGGTEAFF
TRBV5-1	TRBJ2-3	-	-	TGCGCCAGCACCCCAAGACGTACTAGCACAGATACGCAGTATTTT	CASTPRRTSTDTQYF
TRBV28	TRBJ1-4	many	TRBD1	TGTGCCAGCAGTTCCGGGACAGGACCAAAGTCCACTGAAAAACTGTTTTTT	CASSSGTGPKSTEKLFF
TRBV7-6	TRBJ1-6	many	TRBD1	TGTGCCAGCAGCTTGGGACAGAAGGATTCACCCCTCCACTTT	CASSLGQKDSPLHF
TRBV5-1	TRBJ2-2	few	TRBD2	TGCGCCAGCAGAGGAACTAGCGGGGGATGGAACACCGGGGAGCTGTTTTTT	CASRGTSGGWNTGELFF
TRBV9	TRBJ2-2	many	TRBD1	TGTGCCAGCAGCCCTATAGGGGGCCTCAGCACCGGGGAGCTGTTTTTT	CASSPIGGLSTGELFF
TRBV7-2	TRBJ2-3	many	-	TGTGCCAGCAGCTTAATATCCGTGGTGACGGGATACACAGATACGCAGTATTTT	CASSLISVVTGYTDTQYF
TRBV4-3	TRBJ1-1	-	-	TGCGCCAGCAGCCGCTCGAGTCGGACTGAAGCTTTCTTT	CASSRSSRTEAFF
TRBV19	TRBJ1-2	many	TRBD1	TGTGCCAGTAGTGTCGCCGGGACAGATTATTATGGCTACACCTTC	CASSVAGTDYYGYTF
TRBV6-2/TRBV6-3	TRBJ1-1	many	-	TGTGCCAGCAGTTACTCTACCACGTCGGTAGGGAAGACGATTGAAGCTTTCTTT	CASSYSTTSVGKTIEAFF
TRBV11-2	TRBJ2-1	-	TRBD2	TGTGCCAGCAGCTTAGTGCGCCTAGCGGGGGCCCCGGATGAGCAGTTCTTC	CASSLVRLAGAPDEQFF
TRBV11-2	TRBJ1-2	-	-	TGTGCCAGCAGTGCAGGGGAATTCGGCTACACCTTC	CASSAGEFGYTF
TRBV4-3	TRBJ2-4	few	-	TGCGCCAGCAGCCAAGCGGACGACATTCAGTACTTC	CASSQADDIQYF
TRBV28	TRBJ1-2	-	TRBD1	TGTGCCAGCAGATCAACCGCGAATGGACAGGGGGAAGGCTACACCTTC	CASRSTANGQGEGYTF
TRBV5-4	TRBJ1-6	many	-	TGTGCCAGCAGCTTGCCGTACCTCGGTTCACCCCTCCACTTT	CASSLPYLGSPLHF
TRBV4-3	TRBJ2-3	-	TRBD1	TGCGCCAGCAGCCTCCGCCCCTGGCCCGTAGGACAGGGAAGCACAGATACGCAGTATTTT	CASSLRPWPVGQGSTDTQYF
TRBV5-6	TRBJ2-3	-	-	TGTGCCAGCAGCGTTCCGGGACTGGGTTTGGATACGCAGTATTTT	CASSVPGLGLDTQYF
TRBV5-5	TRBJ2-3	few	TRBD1	TGTGCCAGCAGCTCCTACAACAGGGGTAAAGGGGCGCAGTATTTT	CASSSYNRGKGAQYF
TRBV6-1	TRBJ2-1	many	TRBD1	TGTGCCAGCAGTGAAAGGACAGGTTCGCCCTCCGAGCAGTTCTTC	CASSERTGSPSEQFF
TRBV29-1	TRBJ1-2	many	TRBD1	TGCAGCATTACAGGGGGGAAGGATGGCTACACCTTC	CSITGGKDGYTF
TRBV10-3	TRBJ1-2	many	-	TGTGCCATCTCGATCGGCCAGGGCTCTCGGGTCGGTAGCGGCTACACCTTC	CAISIGQGSRVGSGYTF
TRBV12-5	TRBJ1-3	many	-	TGTGCTAGTGGTTTGGTAGCCACAGGCCCTAGCGCCATATATTTT	CASGLVATGPSAIYF
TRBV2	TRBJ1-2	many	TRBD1	TGTGCCAGCAGTGAAAGTTGGACAGGGTATGATGGCTACACCTTC	CASSESWTGYDGYTF
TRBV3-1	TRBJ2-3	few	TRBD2	TGTGCCAGCAGCCCTAGCGGAACCTACACAGATACGCAGTATTTT	CASSPSGTYTDTQYF
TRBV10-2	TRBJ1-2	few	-	TGCGCCAGCAGCGCGGGGGGAGGTGATGGCTACACCTTC	CASSAGGGDGYTF
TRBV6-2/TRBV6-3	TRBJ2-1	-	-	TGTGCCAGCAGTCCCACCAAGACCGGATTCTACAATGAGCAGTTCTTC	CASSPTKTGFYNEQFF
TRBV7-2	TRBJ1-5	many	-	TGTGCCAGCAGCCCGCCGGGGCAGCCCCAGCATTTT	CASSPPGQPQHF
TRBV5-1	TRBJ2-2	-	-	TGCGCCAGCAGCTTCGGTCAGGGAGGTCCCGGGGAGCTGTTTTTT	CASSFGQGGPGELFF
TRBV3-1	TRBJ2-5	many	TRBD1	TGTGCCAGCAGCCAATGGACAGGGGGCGAGGAGACCCAGTACTTC	CASSQWTGGEETQYF
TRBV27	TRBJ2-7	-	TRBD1	TGTGCCAGCAGTTCTGCCGGGACAGGGGCCTACGAGCAGTACTTC	CASSSAGTGAYEQYF
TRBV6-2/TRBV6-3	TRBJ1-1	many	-	TGTGCCAGCAGTTACCTAGAGTTGAACACTGAAGCTTTCTTT	CASSYLELNTEAFF
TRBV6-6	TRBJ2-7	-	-	TGTGCCAGCAGAGAACTAAGGGGGTACGAGCAGTACTTC	CASRELRGYEQYF